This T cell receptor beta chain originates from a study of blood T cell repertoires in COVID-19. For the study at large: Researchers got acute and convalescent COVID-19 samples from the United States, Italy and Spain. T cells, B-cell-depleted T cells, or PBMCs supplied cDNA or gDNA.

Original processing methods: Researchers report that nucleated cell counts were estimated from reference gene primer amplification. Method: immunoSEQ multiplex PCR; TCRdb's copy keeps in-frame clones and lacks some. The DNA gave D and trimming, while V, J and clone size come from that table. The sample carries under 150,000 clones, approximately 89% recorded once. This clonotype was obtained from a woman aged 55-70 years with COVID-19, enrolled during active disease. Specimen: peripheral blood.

The CDR3 reads CASSRRARGDTEAFF. CDR3 DNA sequence: TGTGCCAGCAGCCGTCGGGCCCGCGGGGACACTGAAGCTTTCTTT. The rearrangement joins TRBV7-2 to TRBJ1-1; no firm D call. The germline CDR1 and CDR2 sequences are SGHTA and FQGNSA. The CDR3 loop spans 15 amino acids. The germline V and J ends were trimmed by 5 bases and 3 bases, with 16 bases remaining between them.